These 32 T cell receptor beta chains originate from one sample sequenced in a study of control samples from healthy donors and cancer patients. TCRdb's copy holds only in-frame clones and misses some; the assay was immunoSEQ multiplex PCR. The sample gives about 92,000 clones, roughly four fifths of which show up once; roughly 9.8% is in the top ten. Source material: blood. These receptor sequences come from a woman aged 55-70 years in good health.

The gene calls are TRBV7-8 and TRBJ1-1; D ambiguous. This CDR3 has 14 amino acids. Germline values: CDR1 SGHVS, CDR2 FQNEAQ. The V gene lost 5 bases and the J gene lost 0 bases, with 10 bases spanning the gap. The CDR3 is CASSKTRMNTEAFF. The CDR3 DNA follows: TGTGCCAGCAGCAAAACCAGGATGAACACTGAAGCTTTCTTT.

The V call is TRBV7-2, the J call TRBJ2-2; the D gene is possibly TRBD1 (6 bases). The germline gives CDR1 SGHTA, CDR2 FQGNSA. The CDR3 covers 14 residues. The V end was cut by 4 bases, the J end by 4 bases, with 10 bases between. The CDR3 DNA sequence: TGTGCCAGCAGCTATGTAGGGGGCACCGGGGAGCTGTTTTTT. This codes for CASSYVGGTGELFF.

V usage is TRBV7-8 and J usage is TRBJ2-3; no definite D call. CDR3 length equals 16 residues. The V gene lost 3 bases and the J gene lost 6 bases, with 19 bases spanning the gap. Per germline, CDR1 SGHVS and CDR2 FQNEAQ. This chain's CDR3 is CASSFSFQQSTDTQYF. CDR3 nucleotides: TGTGCCAGCAGCTTCTCCTTTCAGCAGTCGACGGATACGCAGTATTTT.

The chain is built from TRBV27 and TRBJ1-1; 7 positions agree with TRBD1. Germline V gene lookup returns CDR1 MNHEY and CDR2 SMNVEV (reference sequence). This CDR3 has 15 residues. V lost 6 bases and J lost 2; bases outside the gene matches: 9. DNA for the CDR3: TGTGCCAGCAGCCCAGGGGGGGGCGGTAACACTGAAGCTTTCTTT. Its protein is CASSPGGGGNTEAFF.

The V and J genes are TRBV4-2 and TRBJ1-5; TRBD1 is a possible D gene (6 bases). Trimming removed 3 bases at V and 3 bases at J, with 12 bases between. The germline gives CDR1 LGHNA, CDR2 YNFKEQ. The CDR3 spans 15 residues. CDR3 residues: CASSQEDSVNQPQHF. In DNA, the CDR3 is TGTGCCAGCAGCCAGGAGGACAGCGTCAATCAGCCCCAGCATTTT.

The chain combines TRBV9 with TRBJ1-3, with 12 bases lining up with TRBD1. The V segment lost 4 bases and the J segment 3 bases; nucleotides outside the gene matches: 11. Germline lookup yields CDR1 SGDLS and CDR2 YYNGEE. This CDR3 comprises 18 residues. The CDR3 DNA follows: TGTGCCAGCAGCCCCGCCGGGACAGGGGGCCGACTTGGAAACACCATATATTTT. This codes for CASSPAGTGGRLGNTIYF. Based on the CDR3 plus reference TRBV9 and TRBJ1-3, the full variable domain is DSGVTQTPKHLITATGQRVTLRCSPRSGDLSVYWYQQSLDQGLQFLIQYYNGEERAKGNILERFSAQQFPDLHSELNLSSLELGDSALYFCASSPAGTGGRLGNTIYFGEGSWLTVV.

As DNA, the CDR3 is TGTGCCAGCATTTCGTCAAGAACTGAAGCTTTCTTT. Translation: CASISSRTEAFF. The chain links TRBV6-5 to TRBJ1-1; D unresolved. Germline loops: CDR1 MNHEY, CDR2 SVGAGI. The CDR3 runs 12 residues. V shed 7 bases and J shed 5 bases, with 11 bases lying between them.

The chain is built from TRBV10-2 and TRBJ1-1; tentative D call: TRBD1 (6 bases). Germline CDR1 reads WSHSY; CDR2 reads SAAADI. V was clipped by 5 bases and J by 5 bases, with 18 bases between them. This CDR3 spans 15 amino acids. CDR3 sequence: CASSTTPGVGTEAFF. CDR3 coding DNA: TGCGCCAGCAGTACTACCCCAGGGGTTGGGACTGAAGCTTTCTTT.

The rearrangement joins TRBV5-1 to TRBJ2-1; TRBD2 matches at 7 bases. The CDR3 runs to 20 residues. Trimming took 0 bases from V and 1 from J; bases not matched to a gene: 16. CDR1 is SGHRS, CDR2 YFSETQ, per germline. The CDR3: CASSLVPWTRGSNSYNEQFF. CDR3 coding DNA: TGCGCCAGCAGCTTGGTGCCCTGGACTAGAGGGTCGAATTCCTACAATGAGCAGTTCTTC.

The chain uses TRBV2 and TRBJ1-2; D is unresolved. This CDR3 region has 12 residues. The V gene's germline CDR1 is SNHLY and CDR2 FYNNEI. Trimming shortened V by 6 bases and J by 4 bases, and 9 bases separated the two germline ends. CDR3 sequence: CASREEIYGYTF. CDR3 sequence (DNA): TGTGCCAGCAGGGAGGAGATCTATGGCTACACCTTC.

The chain is built from TRBV7-2 and TRBJ2-7; 7 bases line up with TRBD2. The CDR3 consists of 13 residues. CDR1 SGHTA and CDR2 FQGNSA come from the germline V gene. V shed 3 bases, J shed 7 bases, and the junction held 6 bases outside the gene matches. The CDR3 loop is CASSFSSGTEQYF. The CDR3 nucleotides are TGTGCCAGCAGCTTTTCTAGCGGTACTGAGCAGTACTTC.

The chain recombines TRBV12-2 with TRBJ2-5; the listed D gene, TRBD2, was not tested against the DNA. TRBV12-2 is designated a pseudogene. The CDR3 sequence is 13 residues long. The CDR3 here is CASRWDFRETQYF. As DNA, the CDR3 is TGTGCAAGTCGCTGGGACTTTAGAGAGACCCAGTACTTC.

This chain connects TRBV6-1 to TRBJ2-6; D perhaps matches TRBD1 (5 bases). V lost 4 bases to trimming and J lost 0 bases, with 16 bases between them. The CDR3 covers 18 residues. Germline values: CDR1 MNHNS, CDR2 SASEGT. CDR3 protein: CASSGRREGSSGANVLTF. The CDR3 DNA sequence: TGTGCCAGCAGTGGACGCAGGGAAGGAAGCTCTGGGGCCAACGTCCTGACTTTC.

CDR3 region: CASSPARVETQYF. CDR3 in DNA: TGTGCCAGCTCACCAGCGAGGGTAGAGACCCAGTACTTC. V gene TRBV18 combines with J gene TRBJ2-5; a possible D gene is TRBD2 (5 bases). Germline lookup yields CDR1 KGHSH and CDR2 LQKENI. The V end was cut by 2 bases, the J end by 4 bases, with 8 bases between. The CDR3 is 13 amino acids.

The rearrangement joins TRBV3-1 (or the pseudogene TRBV3-2) to TRBJ2-1; 11 bases fit TRBD2. Germline CDR1 LGHDT, CDR2 YNNKEL (reference sequence). Trimming took 3 bases from V and 1 from J; bases not matched to a gene: 14. CDR3 size: 20 residues. The CDR3 sequence is CASSQWVRGSGGESYNEQFF. CDR3 sequence (DNA): TGTGCCAGCAGCCAGTGGGTCCGGGGTAGCGGGGGGGAATCCTACAATGAGCAGTTCTTC.

This clone came up a few times. This sequence joins TRBV4-1 and TRBJ1-1, with D possibly being TRBD1 (6 bases). V was cut by 4 bases and J by 3 bases, with 18 bases left in between. Looked up from germline, CDR1 is MGHRA and CDR2 is YSYEKL. The CDR3 sequence is 16 residues long. CDR3 DNA sequence: TGCGCCAGCAGCCCGCTAGGACAGAAACAGTACACTGAAGCTTTCTTT. It is translated as CASSPLGQKQYTEAFF.

This chain uses TRBV24-1 with TRBJ1-2; no firm D call. V gave up 8 bases and J gave up 7 bases, with 7 bases separating them. The V gene's germline CDR1 is KGHDR and CDR2 SFDVKD. The CDR3 length is 10 residues. The CDR3: CATIVGGYTF. Here the CDR3 DNA reads TGTGCCACCATCGTAGGTGGCTACACCTTC.

The genes are TRBV10-2 and TRBJ2-3; a possible D gene is TRBD2 (6 bases). The CDR3 is 19 amino acids. V was shortened by 1 base and J by 0 bases, with 20 bases between the two germline ends. CDR1 and CDR2 from the germline V gene are WSHSY and SAAADI. The CDR3 loop is CASSEWGVRAGTSTDTQYF. CDR3 in DNA: TGCGCCAGCAGTGAGTGGGGGGTTAGGGCGGGCACTAGCACAGATACGCAGTATTTT.

The DNA of the CDR3 is TGCGCCAGCAGCTTGGGTGCGGGAAAGGGGGATGAGCAGTTCTTC. As protein: CASSLGAGKGDEQFF. The rearrangement uses TRBV5-1 and TRBJ2-1, with D possibly called TRBD1 or TRBD2 (6 bases each). This CDR3 contains 15 residues. Per the germline V gene, CDR1 is SGHRS and CDR2 is YFSETQ. Trimming took off 0 bases at V and 8 bases at J, with 15 bases between the two ends.

The J gene is TRBJ2-7, the V gene TRBV6-1, with 11 bases lining up with TRBD2. Trimming took 4 bases from V and 2 from J; bases not matched to a gene: 7. CDR1 and CDR2 (germline): MNHNS, SASEGT. CDR3 size: 16 residues. CDR3 region: CASSAMTSGNPYEQYF. The CDR3, as DNA: TGTGCCAGCAGTGCCATGACTAGCGGGAACCCCTACGAGCAGTACTTC.

J is TRBJ1-4 and V is TRBV7-9; TRBD1 matches at 7 bases. The CDR3 has 12 amino acids. Trimming removed 3 bases from V and 10 bases from J; junction bases left unmatched: 2. CDR1 and CDR2 from the germline V gene are SEHNR and FQNEAQ (reference sequence). This chain's CDR3 is CASSLQGGKLFF. The CDR3 bases are TGTGCCAGCAGCTTGCAGGGGGGAAAACTGTTTTTT.

V usage is TRBV6-2 or TRBV6-3 and J usage is TRBJ2-3, with 11 nucleotides matching TRBD2. CDR1 and CDR2 from the germline V gene are MNHEY and SVGEGT. The V gene end was trimmed by 2 bases and the J gene end by 1 base; junction bases not matched to a gene: 11. The CDR3 contains 19 residues. In DNA, the CDR3 is TGTGCCAGCAGTTACCTAGCAGTAGCGGGGGGGCATGGCACAGATACGCAGTATTTT. Translated, it gives CASSYLAVAGGHGTDTQYF.

The V call is TRBV3-1 (or the pseudogene TRBV3-2), the J call TRBJ2-2, with a tentative D call TRBD2 (6 bases). CDR3 length: 14 residues. V shed 3 bases and J shed 4 bases, with 9 bases lying between them. From germline, CDR1 is LGHDT and CDR2 YNNKEL (reference sequence). DNA for the CDR3: TGTGCCAGCAGCCACGGGACTGGCACCGGGGAGCTGTTTTTT. Protein sequence: CASSHGTGTGELFF.

The genes are TRBV2 and TRBJ2-2; 7 nucleotides line up with TRBD2. The CDR3 is 15 amino acids. From germline, CDR1 is SNHLY and CDR2 FYNNEI. Trimming cost V 4 bases and J 6 bases; bases outside gene matches: 8. CDR3 sequence: CASSGTLGGSGELFF. The CDR3 region has the DNA TGTGCCAGCAGTGGGACTCTCGGGGGGTCCGGGGAGCTGTTTTTT.

The chain has TRBV19 and TRBJ1-5; possible D gene TRBD1, 5 bases. The CDR3 contains 18 residues. V was shortened by 8 bases and J by 0 bases, with 23 bases between the two germline ends. Germline V gene data show CDR1 as LNHDA and CDR2 as SQIVND (reference sequence). CDR3 nucleotides: TGTGCCAGTGGGGGATCGAGATACCCACAGTTTAGCAATCAGCCCCAGCATTTT. Translated, it gives CASGGSRYPQFSNQPQHF. Full variable domain (outside the CDR3, taken from reference TRBV19 and TRBJ1-5): DGGITQSPKYLFRKEGQNVTLSCEQNLNHDAMYWYRQDPGQGLRLIYYSQIVNDFQKGDIAEGYSVSREKKESFPLTVTSAQKNPTAFYLCASGGSRYPQFSNQPQHFGDGTRLSIL.

V and J are TRBV4-1 and TRBJ2-1; D is undetermined. The CDR3 has 14 residues. CDR1 is MGHRA, CDR2 YSYEKL, per germline. V dropped 3 bases and J dropped 3 bases, with 9 bases sitting between them. The CDR3: CASSQLSDYNEQFF. As DNA, the CDR3 is TGCGCCAGCAGCCAGTTATCGGACTACAATGAGCAGTTCTTC.

The chain combines TRBV19 with TRBJ2-7; the match to TRBD1 covers 8 bases. This CDR3 contains 19 residues. Trimming removed 4 bases from V and 3 bases from J; junction bases left unmatched: 20. CDR1 and CDR2 (germline): LNHDA, SQIVND (reference sequence). The CDR3: CASSTVRDRPPTLFYEQYF. The CDR3 DNA is TGTGCCAGTAGTACCGTCCGGGACAGGCCGCCGACTCTATTCTACGAGCAGTACTTC.

This clone has a single count. The chain carries TRBV2 and TRBJ1-4; 7 positions match TRBD1. The CDR3 covers 15 residues. Germline trimming cut 3 bases from V and 5 bases from J; bases unmatched to any gene: 6. CDR1 is SNHLY, CDR2 FYNNEI, per germline. As DNA, the CDR3 is TGTGCCAGCAGTGACCGGGACAGCATAAATGAAAAACTGTTTTTT. Its translation is CASSDRDSINEKLFF.

With regard to this clone: Additional DNA sequences in this sample encode the identical CDR3. The chain recombines TRBV7-2 with TRBJ1-1; D might be TRBD1 (6 bases). Per the germline V gene, CDR1 is SGHTA and CDR2 is FQGNSA. CDR3 length: 13 residues. V dropped 5 bases and J dropped 1 base, with 8 bases sitting between them. The CDR3 bases are TGTGCCAGCAGCCTGGGGGCGAACACTGAAGCTTTCTTT. This encodes CASSLGANTEAFF.

The chain uses TRBV3-1 (or the pseudogene TRBV3-2) and TRBJ1-1; a possible D gene is TRBD1 (5 bases). The germline V gene encodes CDR1 LGHDT and CDR2 YNNKEL (reference sequence). The CDR3 totals 13 residues. V lost 0 bases to trimming and J lost 5 bases, with 7 bases between them. The chain's CDR3 is CASSQDRVTEAFF. CDR3 nucleotides: TGTGCCAGCAGCCAAGACAGGGTTACTGAAGCTTTCTTT.

This clone showed up just once. This chain uses TRBV4-1 with TRBJ1-6; D unresolved. V lost 1 base to trimming and J lost 8 bases, with 12 bases between them. The CDR3 has 15 residues. Germline CDR1 is MGHRA and CDR2 is YSYEKL. For the CDR3, the DNA is TGCGCCAGCAGCCAAGCCCGGGAAAGAGATTCACCCCTCCACTTT. It is translated as CASSQARERDSPLHF.

The chain joins TRBV5-5 to TRBJ1-2; 9 nucleotides line up with TRBD1. The ends lost 4 bases at V and 2 bases at J; junction bases unmatched: 0. The CDR3 is 13 residues long. CDR1 is SGHKS, CDR2 YYEKEE, per germline (reference sequence). CDR3 DNA: TGTGCCAGCAGCGGGACAGGGAACTATGGCTACACCTTC. Its protein is CASSGTGNYGYTF.